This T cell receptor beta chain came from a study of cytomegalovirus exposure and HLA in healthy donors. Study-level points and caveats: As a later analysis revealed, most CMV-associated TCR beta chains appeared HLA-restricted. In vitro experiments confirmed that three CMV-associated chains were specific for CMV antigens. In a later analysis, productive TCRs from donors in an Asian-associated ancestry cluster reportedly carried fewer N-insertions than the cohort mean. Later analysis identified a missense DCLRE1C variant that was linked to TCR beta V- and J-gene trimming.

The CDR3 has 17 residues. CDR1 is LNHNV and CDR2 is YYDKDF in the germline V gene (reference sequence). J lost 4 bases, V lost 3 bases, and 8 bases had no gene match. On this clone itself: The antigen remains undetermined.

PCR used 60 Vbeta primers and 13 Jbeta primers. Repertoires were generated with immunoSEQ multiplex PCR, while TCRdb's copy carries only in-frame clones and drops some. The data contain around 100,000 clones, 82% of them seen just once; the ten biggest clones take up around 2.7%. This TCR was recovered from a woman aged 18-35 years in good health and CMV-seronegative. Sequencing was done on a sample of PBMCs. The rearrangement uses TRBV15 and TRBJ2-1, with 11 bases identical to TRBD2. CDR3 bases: TGTGCCACCAGCAGCGCAGGGACTAGCGGATATTACAATGAGCAGTTCTTC. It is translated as CATSSAGTSGYYNEQFF.